This TCR beta chain was recorded in a study of T cell responses to AZD1222 COVID-19 vaccine. Only in-frame clones appear in the TCRdb table, and some are missing; sequencing was by immunoSEQ multiplex PCR. The sample shows roughly 100,000 clones, around nine tenths of them seen only once. The CDR3 covers 16 residues. Germline V gene data show CDR1 as SGHTA and CDR2 as FQGNSA. J lost 4 bases, V lost 6 bases, and 10 bases had no gene match. This clone was seen only once. This TCR derives from an adult in good health. The rearrangement links TRBV7-2 to TRBJ2-2; 8 bases match TRBD2. Source: peripheral blood, taken on day 0 of AZD1222 vaccination. The CDR3 nucleotides are TGTGCCAGCAGGATGGTAGCGGGGAGAGTCACCGGGGAGCTGTTTTTT. It specifies CASRMVAGRVTGELFF.